This entry lists 25 T cell receptor beta chains sequenced from one sample in a study of CD8+ T cells in alopecia areata. The sample's treatment: oral pan-JAK inhibitor, 5-10 mg twice daily. RNA extraction was followed by reverse transcription into cDNA, which acted as the sequencing template. TCRdb's copy holds only in-frame clones and misses some; the assay was immunoSEQ multiplex PCR. The repertoire holds 120,000 to 150,000 clones, with 82% as singletons. The starting material was CD8+ T cells sorted from blood, obtained at week 4, from a patient treated with tofacitinib. The receptors come from a human donor with alopecia areata.

This chain uses TRBV4-2 with TRBJ2-1; TRBD2 aligns across 9 bases. CDR3 length: 24 residues. Germline CDR1 and CDR2: LGHNA and YNFKEQ. J lost 2 bases, V lost 3 bases, and 29 bases had no gene match. CDR3 residues: CASSQPRGASSSGANPPTYNEQFF. The CDR3, as DNA: TGTGCCAGCAGCCAGCCCCGGGGGGCATCGTCTAGCGGGGCGAACCCCCCTACCTACAATGAGCAGTTCTTC.

The J gene is TRBJ1-2, the V gene TRBV7-2; D call uncertain. Germline CDR1 reads SGHTA; CDR2 reads FQGNSA. V lost 5 bases and J lost 7, with 17 bases in between. This CDR3 contains 14 residues. CDR3 region: CASSPRGLPGGYTF. Here the CDR3 DNA reads TGTGCCAGCAGCCCGCGAGGGCTCCCGGGTGGCTACACCTTC. Full variable domain (rest looked up from reference TRBV7-2 and TRBJ1-2): GAGVSQSPSNKVTEKGKDVELRCDPISGHTALYWYRQSLGQGLEFLIYFQGNSAPDKSGLPSDRFSAERTGGSVSTLTIQRTQQEDSAVYLCASSPRGLPGGYTFGSGTRLTVV.

The genes are TRBV13 and TRBJ2-3; the D is unclear. This CDR3 comprises 13 residues. Deletions cut 8 bases from V and 4 bases from J, with 13 bases between. Germline V lookup: CDR1 PRHDT, CDR2 FYEKMQ (reference sequence). In DNA, the CDR3 is TGTGCCAGCTCCCCCGTAGGGTCAGATACGCAGTATTTT. This gives the protein CASSPVGSDTQYF.

J is TRBJ1-1 and V is TRBV30; D remains unclear. V was cut by 3 bases and J by 2 bases, with 7 bases left in between. Germline V lookup: CDR1 GTSNPN, CDR2 SVGIG (reference sequence). This CDR3 contains 12 residues. The CDR3 region has the DNA TGTGCCTGGAGCGCGACCAACACTGAAGCTTTCTTT. It yields the protein CAWSATNTEAFF.

The chain employs TRBV4-1 and TRBJ2-1; 8 bases fit TRBD2. V lost 4 bases and J lost 9; bases outside the gene matches: 11. Per germline, CDR1 MGHRA and CDR2 YSYEKL. CDR3 length equals 15 residues. CDR3 protein: CASSLDSGTRGEQFF. CDR3 DNA: TGCGCCAGCAGCCTAGATTCCGGGACTAGGGGTGAGCAGTTCTTC.

The CDR3: CASSLGTGAGANVLTF. CDR3 DNA: TGTGCCAGCAGCTTAGGGACAGGGGCTGGGGCCAACGTCCTGACTTTC. The rearrangement uses TRBV7-6 and TRBJ2-6; TRBD1 matches at 9 bases. Trimming took 1 base from V and 2 from J; bases not matched to a gene: 0. Germline V lookup: CDR1 SGHVS, CDR2 FNYEAQ. The CDR3 runs to 16 residues.

This clone has more than one count but fewer than ten. CDR3 in amino acids: CASSPKPDTQYF. CDR3 in DNA: TGTGCCAGCAGCCCCAAACCCGATACGCAGTATTTT. The chain is built from TRBV4-2 and TRBJ2-3; D remains ambiguous. This CDR3 comprises 12 residues. Trimming shortened V by 4 bases and J by 6 bases, and 8 bases separated the two germline ends. The V gene's germline CDR1 is LGHNA and CDR2 YNFKEQ.

The table lists this clone with a few counts. The chain employs TRBV28 and TRBJ2-6; no reliable D call. In germline, CDR1 is MDHEN, CDR2 SYDVKM. V was shortened by 5 bases and J by 0 bases, with 5 bases between the two germline ends. The CDR3 is 14 residues long. In DNA form, the CDR3 reads TGTGCCAGCAGTCACGTCTCTGGGGCCAACGTCCTGACTTTC. Its translation is CASSHVSGANVLTF. The whole variable domain, remainder taken from reference TRBV28 and TRBJ2-6, is DVKVTQSSRYLVKRTGEKVFLECVQDMDHENMFWYRQDPGLGLRLIYFSYDVKMKEKGDIPEGYSVSREKKERFSLILESASTNQTSMYLCASSHVSGANVLTFGAGSRLTVL.

This sequence joins TRBV7-2 and TRBJ2-3; D perhaps matches TRBD2 (6 bases). The V gene's germline CDR1 is SGHTA and CDR2 FQGNSA. The CDR3 runs 16 residues. V dropped 5 bases and J dropped 1 base, with 16 bases sitting between them. The CDR3 is CASSPDRLGGTDTQYF. For the CDR3, the DNA is TGTGCCAGCAGCCCAGACCGACTAGGCGGCACAGATACGCAGTATTTT.

V and J are TRBV29-1 and TRBJ1-1; 7 bases fit TRBD1. Germline CDR1 reads SQVTM; CDR2 reads ANQGSEA. J was trimmed by 4 bases and V by 6 bases; bases with no gene match: 8. This CDR3 has 13 amino acids. CDR3 DNA sequence: TGCAGCGTACCCACAGGGGACAGCACTGAAGCTTTCTTT. Translating it yields CSVPTGDSTEAFF.

V gene TRBV11-2 combines with J gene TRBJ2-7, with 10 positions matching TRBD1. V lost 1 base and J lost 2; bases outside the gene matches: 2. In germline, CDR1 is SGHAT, CDR2 FQNNGV. CDR3 length: 15 residues. The CDR3 loop reads CASSLGQGAAYEQYF. The DNA for the CDR3 is TGTGCCAGCAGCTTAGGACAGGGGGCAGCCTACGAGCAGTACTTC.

As concerns this clone: Germline and junction disagree at one end, which may indicate a read error. V and J are TRBV23-1 and TRBJ2-2; the D gene is possibly TRBD1 (6 bases). TRBV23-1 counts as an open reading frame of uncertain function. The CDR3 length is 13 residues. The CDR3 sequence is CASSQPGHRGAVF. DNA of the CDR3: TGCGCCAGCAGTCAACCGGGACATCGTGGGGCTGTTTTT.

This clone was seen just once. The V and J genes are TRBV29-1 and TRBJ2-7; the match to TRBD2 covers 8 bases. The CDR3 loop spans 14 amino acids. In germline, CDR1 is SQVTM, CDR2 ANQGSEA. V was pared by 1 base and J by 4 bases, with 6 bases of the junction left unmatched. The CDR3 nucleotides are TGCAGCGTTGAAGGTGTTAGCGGGGAGTACGAGCAGTACTTC. Its protein is CSVEGVSGEYEQYF.

The chain joins TRBV29-1 to TRBJ2-5; TRBD1 is a possible D gene (5 bases). The CDR3 contains 15 residues. V was trimmed by 1 base and J by 2 bases, leaving 14 bases between them. CDR1 and CDR2 from the germline V gene are SQVTM and ANQGSEA. DNA of the CDR3: TGCAGCGTTGAAGTTCGTGGCAGGGCTCAAGAGACCCAGTACTTC. As protein: CSVEVRGRAQETQYF.

The chain joins TRBV5-1 to TRBJ2-1; 9 nucleotides agree with TRBD2. Trimming cost V 7 bases and J 0 bases; bases outside gene matches: 8. CDR3 length: 16 residues. The germline V gene has CDR1 SGHRS and CDR2 YFSETQ. CDR3 residues: CASSGGTSYSYNEQFF. The CDR3, as DNA: TGCGCCAGCTCTGGGGGGACTAGCTACTCCTACAATGAGCAGTTCTTC.

This clone is a singleton in its sample. The V and J genes are TRBV4-3 and TRBJ1-2; D not certain. The CDR3 length is 14 residues. V shed 0 bases and J shed 3 bases, with 8 bases lying between them. Germline lookup yields CDR1 LGHNA and CDR2 YSLEER. CDR3 region: CASSQDRTDYGYTF. For the CDR3, the DNA is TGCGCCAGCAGCCAAGATCGAACAGACTATGGCTACACCTTC.

The chain carries TRBV27 and TRBJ2-3; no clear D gene. Germline values: CDR1 MNHEY, CDR2 SMNVEV (reference sequence). The V end lost 2 bases, the J end lost 6 bases, and 9 bases lay between the germline ends. The CDR3 runs 13 residues. Here the CDR3 DNA reads TGTGCCAGCAGTTTAGTCTCCTGGGATACGCAGTATTTT. This gives the protein CASSLVSWDTQYF.

The J gene is TRBJ1-1, the V gene TRBV30; D not certain. V lost 0 bases and J lost 3, with 8 bases in between. This CDR3 has 13 residues. Germline CDR1 reads GTSNPN; CDR2 reads SVGIG (reference sequence). CDR3 coding DNA: TGTGCCTGGAGTGTACTTGGGTACACTGAAGCTTTCTTT. This gives the protein CAWSVLGYTEAFF.

This chain uses TRBV30 with TRBJ1-1, with 12 nucleotides matching TRBD1. This CDR3 region has 15 residues. J gave up 4 bases and V 5 bases, and 8 bases lay outside the gene matches. Germline CDR1 reads GTSNPN; CDR2 reads SVGIG (reference sequence). In nucleotides, the CDR3 is TGTGCCTGGGCCGCGGGACAGGGGGCGGGCACTGAAGCTTTCTTT. Translation: CAWAAGQGAGTEAFF.

The chain joins TRBV27 to TRBJ2-5; 10 nucleotides agree with TRBD2. J lost 4 bases, V lost 4 bases, and 9 bases had no gene match. CDR1 is MNHEY, CDR2 SMNVEV, per germline (reference sequence). The CDR3 runs 16 residues. The DNA of the CDR3 is TGTGCCAGCAGTTCTCCCAGCGGGGGGGCCCGAGAGACCCAGTACTTC. It codes for CASSSPSGGARETQYF.

V usage is TRBV7-6 and J usage is TRBJ2-1; either TRBD1 or TRBD2 may fit D (5 bases each). CDR3 length: 15 amino acids. The germline V gene has CDR1 SGHVS and CDR2 FNYEAQ. V dropped 5 bases and J dropped 8 bases, with 19 bases sitting between them. CDR3 loop: CASSPLGDESYEQFF. The CDR3 DNA reads TGTGCCAGCAGCCCCCTTGGGGACGAGAGTTATGAGCAGTTCTTC.

The chain carries TRBV4-3 and TRBJ2-3; 9 bases are shared with TRBD2. With V trimmed by 0 bases and J by 5 bases, 3 bases remained unmatched. CDR1 is LGHNA and CDR2 is YSLEER in the germline V gene. The CDR3 totals 15 residues. The chain's CDR3 is CASSQDGTSLDTQYF. CDR3 in DNA: TGCGCCAGCAGCCAAGATGGGACTAGCTTAGATACGCAGTATTTT.

This chain joins TRBV30 and TRBJ2-7; possible D gene TRBD1, 6 bases. The V end lost 5 bases, the J end lost 4 bases, and 18 bases lay between the germline ends. CDR1 and CDR2 from the germline V gene are GTSNPN and SVGIG (reference sequence). The CDR3 is made up of 14 amino acids. DNA of the CDR3: TGTGCCTGGGAAGGACAGCGCCAAACGTACGAGCAGTACTTC. Its translation: CAWEGQRQTYEQYF. The variable domain in full, completed from reference TRBV30 and TRBJ2-7, reads SQTIHQWPATLVQPVGSPLSLECTVEGTSNPNLYWYRQAAGRGLQLLFYSVGIGQISSEVPQNLSASRPQDRQFILSSKKLLLSDSGFYLCAWEGQRQTYEQYFGPGTRLTVT.

The chain has TRBV5-1 and TRBJ1-5; 7 bases match TRBD1. CDR1 SGHRS and CDR2 YFSETQ come from the germline V gene. There are 20 residues in the CDR3. The V and J ends lost 2 bases and 4 bases, in that order; junction bases with no gene match: 21. The CDR3 region is CASSFPRDSLSWGPNQPQHF. In DNA form, the CDR3 reads TGCGCCAGCAGCTTCCCGCGGGACAGCCTGAGCTGGGGGCCAAATCAGCCCCAGCATTTT.

This clone was detected only a few times. This chain connects TRBV27 to TRBJ2-1; unclear D gene. V shed 0 bases and J shed 0 bases, with 6 bases lying between them. The CDR3 consists of 15 residues. Germline-derived CDR1 and CDR2 are MNHEY and SMNVEV (reference sequence). CDR3 bases: TGTGCCAGCAGTTTATCGGATTACTCCTACAATGAGCAGTTCTTC. This translates into CASSLSDYSYNEQFF.